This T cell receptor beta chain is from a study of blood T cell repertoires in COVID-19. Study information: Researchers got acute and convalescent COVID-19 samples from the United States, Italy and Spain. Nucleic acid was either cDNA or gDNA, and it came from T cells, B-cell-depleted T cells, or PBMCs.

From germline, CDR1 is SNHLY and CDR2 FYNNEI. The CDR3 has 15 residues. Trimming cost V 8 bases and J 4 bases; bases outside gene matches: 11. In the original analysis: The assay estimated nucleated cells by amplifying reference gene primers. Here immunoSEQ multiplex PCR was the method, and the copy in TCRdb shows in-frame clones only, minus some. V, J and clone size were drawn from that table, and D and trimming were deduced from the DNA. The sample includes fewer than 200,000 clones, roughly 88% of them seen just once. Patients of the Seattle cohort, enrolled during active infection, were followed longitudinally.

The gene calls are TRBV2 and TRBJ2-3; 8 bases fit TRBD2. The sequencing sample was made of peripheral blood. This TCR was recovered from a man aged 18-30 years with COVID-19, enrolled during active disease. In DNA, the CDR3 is TGTGCCAGCCCCTTAGGCGCGGGAGGATCAGATACGCAGTATTTT. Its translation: CASPLGAGGSDTQYF.